This T cell receptor beta chain was found in a study of CD8+ T cells in alopecia areata (dated by TCRdb to the late 2010s). With regard to the full study: Treated patients were enrolled in an open-label pilot trial of oral tofacitinib, 5 to 10 mg twice daily, for moderate-to-severe alopecia areata. Disease severity in treated patients was measured with the SALT score, which quantifies the percentage of affected scalp surface area. High-throughput TCRbeta sequencing was used to examine T cell clonal expansion in alopecia areata in both the C3H/HeJ mouse model and human patients. Tofacitinib-treated patients had biopsies at baseline and at 4 and 24 weeks of treatment, with a later scalp biopsy in several patients. Patients received tofacitinib for 6 to 18 months and were then followed off drug for 6 months to check for delayed response and recurrence. RNA came from the PAXgene miRNA kit for fixed scalp, the miRNeasy kit for PBMCs, and the RNeasy kit for mouse skin. Scalp clonality was compared across normal scalp (n=4), patchy alopecia areata scalp (n=8), and alopecia totalis/universalis scalp (n=8). Human TCRbeta sequencing covered scalp tissue and sorted CD4+ and CD8+ peripheral blood T cells from patchy and totalis/universalis alopecia areata patients and healthy controls. immunoSEQ multiplex PCR using 35 Vbeta forward primers and 13 Jbeta reverse primers was used to amplify TCRbeta CDR3 regions. Beyond this particular receptor, the publication reports: Scalp clonality and the number of expanded CD8+ clones among the top 100 scalp clones were significantly decreased by tofacitinib. Many expanded lesional clones persisted in scalp and blood during tofacitinib treatment, which may partly explain relapse after stopping treatment. Unlike mouse skin, which is dominated by gammadelta T cells, normal human skin has resident alphabeta T cells that are also sequenced, and this complicates analysis of the scalp TCR repertoire. Because the treated cohort was small and included a single nonresponder, larger studies are needed to assess links between baseline CD8+ expansion and response. Compared with mice, TCR sequences shared between patients were less clear, possibly partly because of HLA diversity across the patient population. Higher clonality and more expanded CD8+ clones were observed in lesional scalp than in normal scalp, particularly in alopecia totalis/universalis, a finding suggestive of antigenic drive.

The time point label corresponds to: about 25 weeks on oral tofacitinib. What the treatment or condition label conveys for this sample: oral pan-JAK inhibitor, 5-10 mg twice daily. Peripheral blood and lesional scalp punch biopsies were obtained from patients with alopecia areata. PBMCs were isolated by density centrifugation and stained for CD3, CD4 and CD8, and CD4+ and CD8+ T cells were sorted on a FACSAria. Ends trimmed: V by 5 bases, J by 2 bases; bases unmatched to a gene: 3. The germline V gene encodes CDR1 SGHAT and CDR2 FQNNGV. From the cysteine up to the phenylalanine, the CDR3 has a length of 14 residues. Here the CDR3 DNA is all that survives: 42 bases in frame from base 1. Libraries were constructed by the immunoSEQ multiplex PCR assay. To provide template for TCR sequencing, every sample had RNA extracted and reverse transcribed into cDNA. SuperScript III was used to make first-strand cDNA, primed with a 2:1 mix of oligo-dT and random hexamers. A synthetic immune receptor repertoire was used to measure amplification bias, and any remaining bias was corrected computationally. In the paper's pipeline: Raw reads were preprocessed to remove errors, and CDR3 was defined according to IMGT conventions as the region from the conserved cysteine to phenylalanine. Clonality was computed as 1 minus the Shannon entropy, with the entropy normalized by log2 of the number of productive unique TCRs. Whether scalp clones were CD4 or CD8 was inferred by matching scalp TCRbeta sequences against CD4 and CD8 repertoires sorted from blood. TCRdb limited this immuneACCESS table to in-frame rearrangements with V and J called. A share of clones is missing; checked studies link under half to unresolved V genes, and the rest is unexplained. That table is the source of V, J and clone size, and D and trimming were worked out from the DNA. This sample gives around 100,000 clones in total; roughly three fifths of them show up just once. Clones ranked in the top ten supply about 3.7% of the sample.

As to this clone: Its antigen specificity is not known. One base away there is no much larger clone; base qualities are not given.

The material was CD4+ T cells sorted from blood, obtained at week 24, from a patient treated with tofacitinib. The sequence joins TRBV11-2 to TRBJ2-7; 10 central nucleotides agree with TRBD1. This clonotype was obtained from a human donor with alopecia areata. The DNA is as follows: TGTGCCAGCAGCCTGGACAGGGGGGCCTACGAGCAGTACTTC. The resulting protein is CASSLDRGAYEQYF.